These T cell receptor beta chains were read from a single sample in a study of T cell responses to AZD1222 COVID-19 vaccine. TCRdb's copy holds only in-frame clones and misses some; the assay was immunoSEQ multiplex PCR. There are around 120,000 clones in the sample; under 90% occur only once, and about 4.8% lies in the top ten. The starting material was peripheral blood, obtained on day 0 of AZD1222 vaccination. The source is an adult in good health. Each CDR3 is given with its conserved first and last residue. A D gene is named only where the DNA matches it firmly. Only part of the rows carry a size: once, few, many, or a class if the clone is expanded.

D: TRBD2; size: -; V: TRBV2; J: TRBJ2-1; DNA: TGTGCCAGCAGTTCCCAGCTAGCGGGAGCGGGTGAGCAGTTCTTC; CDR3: CASSSQLAGAGEQFF
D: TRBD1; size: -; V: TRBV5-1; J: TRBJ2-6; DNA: TGCGCCAGCAGCTTGGTTCCAGGGGGATACTCTGGGGCCAACGTCCTGACTTTC; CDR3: CASSLVPGGYSGANVLTF
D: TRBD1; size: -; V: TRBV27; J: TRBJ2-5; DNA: TGTGCCAGCAGTTTATCCCAGGGGGCGGGGTACCAAGAGACCCAGTACTTC; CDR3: CASSLSQGAGYQETQYF
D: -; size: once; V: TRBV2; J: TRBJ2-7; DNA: TGTGCCAGCAACACGGAGACCTACGAGCAGTACTTC; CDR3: CASNTETYEQYF
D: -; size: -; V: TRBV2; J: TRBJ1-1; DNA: TGTGCCAGCAGTGAACGGCAGGTCACTGAAGCTTTCTTT; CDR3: CASSERQVTEAFF
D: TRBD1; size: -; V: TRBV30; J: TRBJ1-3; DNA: TGTGCCTGGAGTGTAGGGACAGGGGGTTCGAACACCATATATTTT; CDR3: CAWSVGTGGSNTIYF
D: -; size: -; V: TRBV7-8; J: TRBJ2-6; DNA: TGTGCCAGCAGCTCCGTGGGGATAAGCTCTGGGGCCAACGTCCTGACTTTC; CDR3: CASSSVGISSGANVLTF
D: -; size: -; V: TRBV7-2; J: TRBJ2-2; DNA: TGTGCCAGCAGCTTAGGGCGGACGAACACCGGGGAGCTGTTTTTT; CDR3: CASSLGRTNTGELFF
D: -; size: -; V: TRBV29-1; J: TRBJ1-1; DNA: TGCAGCGTTTCTGCAGGGAACACTGAAGCTTTCTTT; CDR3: CSVSAGNTEAFF
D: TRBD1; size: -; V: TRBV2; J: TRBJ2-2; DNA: TGTGCCAGCAGAGCCGGGACAGGGTCCCGGGAGCTGTTTTTT; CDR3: CASRAGTGSRELFF
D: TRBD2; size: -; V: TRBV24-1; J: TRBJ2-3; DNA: TGTGCCACCAGTGATCCCGGGACTAGCGGCACAGATACGCAGTATTTT; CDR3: CATSDPGTSGTDTQYF
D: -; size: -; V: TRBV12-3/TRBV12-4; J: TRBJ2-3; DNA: TGTGCCAGCAGTTCCCTGACAAAGAATACGCAGTATTTT; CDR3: CASSSLTKNTQYF
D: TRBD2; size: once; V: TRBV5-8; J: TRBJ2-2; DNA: TGTGCCAGCAGCTTCGGCGGGGGGGCCCGAACCGGGGAGCTGTTTTTT; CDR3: CASSFGGGARTGELFF
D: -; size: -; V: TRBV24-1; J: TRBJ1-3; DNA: TGTGCCACCAGTGATGGACCCAGCTCTGGAAACACCATATATTTT; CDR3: CATSDGPSSGNTIYF
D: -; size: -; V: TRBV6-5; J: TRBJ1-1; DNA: TGTGCCGGGGGAGCAGGTTTCACTGAAGCTTTCTTT; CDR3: CAGGAGFTEAFF
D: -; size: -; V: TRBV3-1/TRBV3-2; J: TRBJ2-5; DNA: TGTGCCAGCAGCCAAGCGGAGGGCGCTTGGTTGTACTTC; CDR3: CASSQAEGAWLYF
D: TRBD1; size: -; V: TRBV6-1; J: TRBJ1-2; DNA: TGTGCCAGCAGTGAAGCGCCCGGGACAGGGGGCTACTATGGCTACACCTTC; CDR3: CASSEAPGTGGYYGYTF
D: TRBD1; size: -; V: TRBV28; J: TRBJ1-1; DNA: TGTGCCAGCAGTGTCCTGGGCAGGGGGGTCACTGAAGCTTTCTTT; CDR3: CASSVLGRGVTEAFF
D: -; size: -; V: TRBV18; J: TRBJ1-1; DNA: TGTGCCAGCTCACTCACTAAAAACAGGGAGAGCACTGAAGCTTTCTTT; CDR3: CASSLTKNRESTEAFF
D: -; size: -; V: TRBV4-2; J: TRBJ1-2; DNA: TGTGCCAGCAGCCCCCGGGTGGGATCACCCTTTGGCTACACCTTC; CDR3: CASSPRVGSPFGYTF
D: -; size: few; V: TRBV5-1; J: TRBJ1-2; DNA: TGCGCCAGCAGCCCAGGGAGGAGTTGGGACTATGGCTACACCTTC; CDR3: CASSPGRSWDYGYTF
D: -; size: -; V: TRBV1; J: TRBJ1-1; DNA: TGCACCAGCAGCCAAAGTACGCGGGGAGCTTTCTTT; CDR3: CTSSQSTRGAFF
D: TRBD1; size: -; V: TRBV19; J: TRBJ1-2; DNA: TGTGCCAGTACTTCCCTGTTAGGGGGCGCCGGCTATGGCTACACCTTC; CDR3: CASTSLLGGAGYGYTF
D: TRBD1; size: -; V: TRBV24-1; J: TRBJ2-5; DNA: TGTGCCACCAGTGATTCGAGGACAGGGGTTGAGACCCAGTACTTC; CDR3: CATSDSRTGVETQYF
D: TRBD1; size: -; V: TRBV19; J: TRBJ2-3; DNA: TGTGCCAGTAGTCCGGGACAGGGGCTTTTCACAGATACGCAGTATTTT; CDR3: CASSPGQGLFTDTQYF
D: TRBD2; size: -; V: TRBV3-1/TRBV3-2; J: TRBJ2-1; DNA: TGTGCCAGCAGCCAAGTTCCGCGGGGGTATGAGCAGTTCTTC; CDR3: CASSQVPRGYEQFF
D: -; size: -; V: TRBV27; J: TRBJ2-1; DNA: TGTGCCAGCAGTTTAAAATACGGCTACAATGAGCAGTTCTTC; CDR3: CASSLKYGYNEQFF
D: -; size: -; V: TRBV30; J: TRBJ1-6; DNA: TGTGCCTGGAGCGGACGGTCCACTTCCTCCTATAATTCACCCCTCCACTTT; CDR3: CAWSGRSTSSYNSPLHF
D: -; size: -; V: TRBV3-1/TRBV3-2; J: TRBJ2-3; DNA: TGTGCCAGCAGCCCAGGGTGGGCAGCCGAGGAGACATATACGCAGTATTTT; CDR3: CASSPGWAAEETYTQYF
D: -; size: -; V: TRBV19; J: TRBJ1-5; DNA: TGTGCCAGTAGTATGTTGGCAGGAGGTCAGCCCCAGCATTTT; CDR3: CASSMLAGGQPQHF
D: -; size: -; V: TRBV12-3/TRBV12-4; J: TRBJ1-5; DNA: TGTGCCAGCAGTTTAGATCTGTATCAGCCCCAGCATTTT; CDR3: CASSLDLYQPQHF
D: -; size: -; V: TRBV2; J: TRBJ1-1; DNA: TGTGCCAGCAGTGCCCGGGACACGAAGACTGAAGCTTTCTTT; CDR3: CASSARDTKTEAFF
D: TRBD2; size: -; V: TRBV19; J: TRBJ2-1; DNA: TGTGCCAGTAGTAAAGAAACTAGCGGGCTGAACAATGAGCAGTTCTTC; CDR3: CASSKETSGLNNEQFF
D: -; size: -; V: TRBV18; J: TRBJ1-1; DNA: TGTGCCAGCTCACCACCGTTTTCTAGGGGTTTGGCTGAAGCTTTCTTT; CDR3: CASSPPFSRGLAEAFF